This T cell receptor beta chain was profiled in a study of T cell clonotyping in hematopoietic cell transplantation. The CDR3 is 12 amino acids. The V gene lost 2 bases and the J gene lost 4 bases, with 8 bases spanning the gap. CDR1 and CDR2 from the germline V gene are GTSNPN and SVGIG (reference sequence). A remark on this clone: Antigen: not known.

TCRdb's table, derived via immunoSEQ multiplex PCR, lists solely in-frame clones and lacks some. The repertoire holds 3,000 to 4,000 clones, with 15% to 20% as singletons. Study-wide results and caveats: Without cell sorting, CD4 versus CD8 contributions remain unresolved. After transplant, recipient diversity fell while pathologically expanded clonotypes grew through day 180. Broader posttransplant TCR repertoire diversity was predicted by graft donor and pretransplant recipient Inverse Simpson Index values.

The TCR comes from a male patient aged 45-60 years who had an allogeneic stem cell transplant from a related donor, so the T cells may come from the graft donor. Some clones in this sample may be carry-over from other donors' samples. This chain uses TRBV30 with TRBJ1-2; no clear D gene. The source material was peripheral blood mononuclear cells, sampled 30 days after allogeneic stem cell transplant. The DNA of the CDR3 is TGTGCCTGGAGTAAACAGATCTATGGCTACACCTTC. Amino acid sequence: CAWSKQIYGYTF. The variable domain in full, with the rest retrieved from reference TRBV30 and TRBJ1-2, is SQTIHQWPATLVQPVGSPLSLECTVEGTSNPNLYWYRQAAGRGLQLLFYSVGIGQISSEVPQNLSASRPQDRQFILSSKKLLLSDSGFYLCAWSKQIYGYTFGSGTRLTVV.